This T cell receptor (beta chain) was found in a study of blood T cell repertoires in COVID-19. About the study: Sites in the United States, Italy and Spain provided acute and convalescent COVID-19 samples. In each case, the material was cDNA or gDNA derived from T cells, B-cell-depleted T cells, or PBMCs.

Sequenced by immunoSEQ multiplex PCR; TCRdb stores in-frame clones only, minus some. The table records about 220,000 clones, over 60% of them present only once. The TCR was taken from a woman in her 70s with acute or convalescent COVID-19. Sample: peripheral blood.

The CDR3 reads CASSSGTRGKNIQYF. Written as DNA, the CDR3 is TGTGCCAGTAGTTCTGGGACTAGGGGTAAAAACATTCAGTACTTC. The chain links TRBV19 to TRBJ2-4; the match to TRBD2 covers 8 bases. V gave up 5 bases and J gave up 4 bases; unmatched junction bases: 7. This CDR3 region has 15 residues. Germline values: CDR1 LNHDA, CDR2 SQIVND (reference sequence).